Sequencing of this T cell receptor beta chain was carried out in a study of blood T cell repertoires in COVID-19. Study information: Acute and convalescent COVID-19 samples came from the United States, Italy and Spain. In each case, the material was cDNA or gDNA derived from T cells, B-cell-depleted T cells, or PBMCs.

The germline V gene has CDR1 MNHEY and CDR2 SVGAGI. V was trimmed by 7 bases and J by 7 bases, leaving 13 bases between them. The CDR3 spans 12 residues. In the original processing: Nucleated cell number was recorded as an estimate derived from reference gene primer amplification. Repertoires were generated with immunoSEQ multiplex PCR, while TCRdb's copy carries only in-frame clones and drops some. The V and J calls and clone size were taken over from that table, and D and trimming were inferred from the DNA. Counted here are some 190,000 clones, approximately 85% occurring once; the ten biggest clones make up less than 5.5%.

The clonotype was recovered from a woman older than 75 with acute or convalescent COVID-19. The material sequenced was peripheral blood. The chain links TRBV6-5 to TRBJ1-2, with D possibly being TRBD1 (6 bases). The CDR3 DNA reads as TGTGCCAGCACCAAGACAGGTGGTGGCTACACCTTC. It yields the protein CASTKTGGGYTF.